This T cell receptor beta chain came from a study of T cell repertoires in cytomegalovirus infection. Study-level background: Evidence of both CMV infection and a matching HLA type came from public TCR beta signatures.

TCRdb re-called the reads with MiXCR, one entry per CDR3 protein. The sample holds around 740,000 distinct CDR3 sequences, 35% seen once. This clonotype was detected only a few times. Its antigen remains unidentified. Study results and caveats: People with CMV and the relevant HLA were identified by cumulative public TCR beta family frequency. In two of eight donors, the top clonotype was HLA-C-restricted CMV-specific.

Germline V gene lookup returns CDR1 MNHNY and CDR2 SVGAGI (reference sequence). Trimming cost V 5 bases and J 3 bases, with 14 bases left between them. The CDR3 contains 14 residues. The V and J genes are TRBV6-6 and TRBJ2-7, with D tentatively TRBD1 (6 bases). This clonotype was obtained from a human donor in good health (CMV status not recorded). Some clones in this sample may be carry-over from other donors' samples. Sequenced sample: PBMCs. CDR3 in amino acids: CASSGLGAVYEQYF. CDR3 in DNA: TGTGCCAGCAGTGGATTGGGGGCTGTCTACGAGCAGTACTTC.